Detailed here is one T cell receptor (beta chain). This clonotype was seen at least ten times. Its antigen is not yet known. Per-base quality was not reported, and no clone a single base away is much larger than it. Measured from the cysteine to the phenylalanine, the CDR3 is 16 residues long. Left in the record is the CDR3 DNA by itself, 48 bases read in frame from the first base. TCR cDNA was synthesized by 5'RACE template switching, which introduced a universal primer site and unique molecular identifiers. Priming of cDNA synthesis was performed from both the TCR alpha and TCR beta constant segments. Two PCR steps were used to amplify libraries, with sample barcodes and sequencing adapters being added in the second step. Sequencing of libraries was performed on Illumina HiSeq 2500 (2x100 bp) or NovaSeq (2x150 bp). The authors' analysis ran thus. Reads were demultiplexed and collapsed into UMI consensus sequences with MIGEC, and V(D)J alignment was performed with MiXCR. Using edgeR on replicate PBMC samples, clonotypes were called vaccine-responding if FDR was below 0.01 and the log2 fold change was above 5 up to day 15. Each bulk clonotype received a CD4 or CD8 identity based on whether the sequenced CD4 or CD8 repertoire contained that clonotype at higher abundance. The public reads were quality trimmed at Q25 with fastp and then assembled into clones with MiXCR by TCRdb, keeping productive beta chains. Identical CDR3 protein sequences are pooled into one entry, listed with their most common genes and DNA. These V and J calls are TCRdb output, not the study's own analysis. The sample profile shows 170,000 or so distinct CDR3 sequences; approximately 6.2% of them were found once. The ten most abundant clones make up just under 3% of the sample.

The sample is drawn from a study of T cells after yellow fever vaccination (dated by TCRdb to between 2019 and 2020). At the level of the whole study: Libraries from fractions with low cell numbers were prepared with the SMART-Seq v4 Ultra Low Input RNA kit. To follow T-cell clones before and after both primary and booster YFV17D yellow fever vaccination, bulk TCR alpha and beta repertoires underwent longitudinal sequencing. Two healthy male donors, one aged 18 to 30 and one aged 30 to 39 years, were included in the cohort. Blood was drawn at multiple timepoints before and after primary and secondary immunization, with bulk PBMC replicates and cell subsets isolated. Study-wide findings and limitations: A small fraction of clonotypes appeared in both the CD4 and CD8 compartments, likely as a result of convergent recombination. Computational filtering was required because FACS-sorted repertoires could contain abundant contaminating clonotypes from the bulk population. Because only a couple of donors were included in the study, the extent to which the findings can be generalized is limited. The secondary T-cell response was found to be weaker but faster than the primary response, with a peak reached on day 5 rather than on day 15. Most clones expanded after primary vaccination were re-detected after the booster (96% of CD4 and around 88% of CD8), suggesting broad memory maintenance.

The treatment or condition label of this sample denotes: live attenuated yellow fever vaccine strain. PBMCs were isolated from peripheral blood using a standard Ficoll-Paque protocol. Dynabeads CD4 and CD8 positive selection kits were used to isolate the CD4 and CD8 T-cell fractions. RNA was extracted with TriZol from bulk PBMCs, CD4 and CD8 fractions, and dextramer-positive and dextramer-negative fractions. The specimen was CD4+ T cells sorted from PBMCs, collected on the day of the first yellow fever vaccination. The origin of this receptor is a man aged 18 to 30 who received the YFV17D yellow fever vaccine. The receptor chain draws on TRBV21-1 and TRBJ2-5; TRBD1 is taken as the D call from the table, unchecked against the DNA. TRBV21-1 is reported as a pseudogene. The CDR3 region has the sequence CASSKVSRGGLETQYF. The nucleotide sequence is given as TGTGCCAGCAGCAAAGTTAGCAGGGGAGGCTTGGAGACCCAGTACTTC.